These 22 T cell receptor beta chains originate from one sample sequenced in a study of blood T cell repertoires in COVID-19 (dated by TCRdb to the early 2020s). The library was made by the immunoSEQ multiplex PCR assay. What TCRdb holds here is the immuneACCESS table cut down to in-frame rearrangements. Part of the clones is not present; checked against another copy, under half of the missing clones reflect an unresolved V gene, and the others are unexplained. Present in this sample are roughly 80,000 clones, 78% of which were seen just once. Jointly, the top ten make up about 15% of the sample. Sequenced material: peripheral blood. These receptors were obtained from a human donor in a cohort sampled during active COVID-19.

The chain carries TRBV4-2 and TRBJ2-7, with 8 bases matching TRBD2. Trimming at V came to 4 bases and at J to 4 bases, leaving 9 bases not matched to a gene. The CDR3 covers 15 residues. Germline CDR1 is LGHNA and CDR2 is YNFKEQ. CDR3 DNA sequence: TGTGCCAGCAGCCTCATGGGACTAGAGGGTTACGAGCAGTACTTC. Its protein is CASSLMGLEGYEQYF.

The rearrangement joins TRBV5-4 to TRBJ2-7; TRBD2 matches at 11 bases. J was trimmed by 6 bases and V by 0 bases; bases with no gene match: 8. CDR1 is SGHNT and CDR2 is YYREEE in the germline V gene (reference sequence). The CDR3 loop spans 16 amino acids. CDR3 region: CASSLVSLAGGTEQYF. The CDR3, as DNA: TGTGCCAGCAGCTTGGTATCGCTAGCGGGGGGTACCGAGCAGTACTTC.

The CDR3 here is CASSLGTVNEKLFF. The CDR3 bases are TGTGCCAGCAGCTTGGGGACTGTGAATGAAAAACTGTTTTTT. The rearrangement links TRBV5-6 to TRBJ1-4; D remains ambiguous. The CDR3 runs 14 residues. V was pared by 0 bases and J by 5 bases, with 8 bases between. Germline CDR1 is SGHDT and CDR2 is YYEEEE.

The chain is built from TRBV19 and TRBJ2-6; 8 nucleotides line up with TRBD2. The CDR3 consists of 19 residues. Germline CDR1 reads LNHDA; CDR2 reads SQIVND (reference sequence). The trim removed 5 bases at V and 0 bases at J, leaving 12 bases unmatched. The CDR3 coding sequence is TGTGCCAGTAGTCCCCGGGGAGCGGGGGCTACCTCTGGGGCCAACGTCCTGACTTTC. Residues: CASSPRGAGATSGANVLTF.

This sequence joins TRBV11-2 and TRBJ2-3; the match to TRBD2 covers 8 bases. The V gene end was trimmed by 5 bases and the J gene end by 5 bases; junction bases not matched to a gene: 9. The CDR3 runs 15 residues. Germline V gene data show CDR1 as SGHAT and CDR2 as FQNNGV. The CDR3 region is CASSAAGGTIDTQYF. In nucleotides, the CDR3 is TGTGCCAGCAGCGCCGCGGGGGGAACTATAGATACGCAGTATTTT.

The J gene is TRBJ1-6, the V gene TRBV19; no definite D call. The CDR3 length is 14 residues. Germline assignment: CDR1 LNHDA and CDR2 SQIVND (reference sequence). Trimming stripped 2 bases from V and 5 bases from J, with 7 bases between. The CDR3 spells CASSIRRDNSPLHF. The CDR3 DNA reads TGTGCCAGTAGTATACGGCGGGATAATTCACCCCTCCACTTT.

The chain carries TRBV7-9 and TRBJ1-2, with 8 positions matching TRBD1. The CDR3 has 17 amino acids. Per germline, CDR1 SEHNR and CDR2 FQNEAQ (reference sequence). V trimming: 10 bases; J trimming: 4 bases; junction bases outside the gene matches: 20. CDR3 DNA: TGTGCCACCACGGGCTTCACTCAGGGGGCGCTGGGCTATGGCTACACCTTC. Protein: CATTGFTQGALGYGYTF.

CDR3 protein: CASSPGTSYGYTF. In DNA, the CDR3 is TGTGCCAGCAGCCCCGGGACATCCTATGGCTACACCTTC. The chain employs TRBV6-5 and TRBJ1-2; perhaps TRBD1 as D (6 bases). The V gene's germline CDR1 is MNHEY and CDR2 SVGAGI. The CDR3 covers 13 residues. Trimming pared 6 bases from V and 4 bases from J, leaving 12 bases between.

The chain has TRBV6-2 or TRBV6-3 and TRBJ2-1, with 10 bases matching TRBD2. V dropped 5 bases and J dropped 7; count of bases not matched to a gene: 14. This CDR3 has 17 residues. In germline, CDR1 is MNHEY, CDR2 SVGEGT. CDR3 protein: CASSRNGLAAGGNEQFF. The DNA of the CDR3 is TGTGCCAGCAGTCGTAACGGACTAGCGGCCGGGGGGAATGAGCAGTTCTTC.

This clone has only one observation. The rearrangement joins TRBV27 to TRBJ2-1, with D perhaps matching TRBD2 (6 bases). Germline V gene sequence: CDR1 MNHEY, CDR2 SMNVEV (reference sequence). The CDR3 length is 15 residues. The V end was cut by 1 base, the J end by 2 bases, with 9 bases between. CDR3 in DNA: TGTGCCAGCAGTTTATACGGGAGAGCCTACAATGAGCAGTTCTTC. Translated, it gives CASSLYGRAYNEQFF.

The chain recombines TRBV7-8 with TRBJ2-3, with D possibly TRBD2 on 5 matching bases. V was shortened by 4 bases and J by 7 bases, with 12 bases between the two germline ends. This CDR3 comprises 13 residues. CDR1 SGHVS and CDR2 FQNEAQ come from the germline V gene. CDR3 coding DNA: TGTGCCAGCAGCTCGGGAAACCGGAATACGCAGTATTTT. Amino acid sequence: CASSSGNRNTQYF.

The chain has TRBV9 and TRBJ1-1, with 7 nucleotides matching TRBD1. The CDR3 runs to 14 residues. CDR1 is SGDLS and CDR2 is YYNGEE in the germline V gene. J was trimmed by 6 bases and V by 6 bases; bases with no gene match: 11. As DNA, the CDR3 is TGTGCCAGCAACTCCGGGACAGTAAATTCTGAAGCTTTCTTT. This sequence encodes CASNSGTVNSEAFF.

This chain joins TRBV5-6 and TRBJ1-4; the match to TRBD1 covers 7 bases. The trim removed 0 bases at V and 5 bases at J, leaving 4 bases unmatched. CDR3 length equals 15 residues. Germline CDR1 and CDR2: SGHDT and YYEEEE. The CDR3, as DNA: TGTGCCAGCAGCTTGGTGGGACAGTTAAATGAAAAACTGTTTTTT. This encodes CASSLVGQLNEKLFF.

The chain employs TRBV2 and TRBJ2-3; 11 bases fit TRBD2. The CDR3 loop spans 16 amino acids. Germline values: CDR1 SNHLY, CDR2 FYNNEI. The J segment lost 1 base and the V segment lost 5 bases, leaving 5 bases of the junction unmatched. CDR3 in amino acids: CASSRGTSGRTDTQYF. The CDR3 DNA follows: TGTGCCAGCAGTCGGGGGACTAGCGGTCGCACAGATACGCAGTATTTT. Filled out from reference TRBV2 and TRBJ2-3, the complete variable domain reads EPEVTQTPSHQVTQMGQEVILRCVPISNHLYFYWYRQILGQKVEFLVSFYNNEISEKSEIFDDQFSVERPDGSNFTLKIRSTKLEDSAMYFCASSRGTSGRTDTQYFGPGTRLTVL.

The rearrangement links TRBV5-4 to TRBJ2-3; 10 positions match TRBD2. Germline values: CDR1 SGHNT, CDR2 YYREEE (reference sequence). Losses at the gene ends were 5 bases for V and 2 bases for J; bases not matched to a gene: 2. The CDR3 has 14 amino acids. This CDR3 reads CASRLAGATDTQYF. Here the CDR3 DNA reads TGTGCCAGCAGGCTAGCGGGAGCCACAGATACGCAGTATTTT. Drawing the rest from reference TRBV5-4 and TRBJ2-3, the complete variable domain is ETGVTQSPTHLIKTRGQQVTLRCSSQSGHNTVSWYQQALGQGPQFIFQYYREEENGRGNFPPRFSGLQFPNYSSELNVNALELDDSALYLCASRLAGATDTQYFGPGTRLTVL.

The chain carries TRBV5-1 and TRBJ2-7, with 8 positions matching TRBD1. The CDR3 has 14 amino acids. After removal of 4 bases from V and 6 bases from J, the junction contained 9 bases not matched to a gene. The germline gives CDR1 SGHRS, CDR2 YFSETQ. For the CDR3, the DNA is TGCGCCAGCAGCCAAGGACAGGGCGGAGGCGAGCAGTACTTC. Its protein product is CASSQGQGGGEQYF.

The chain recombines TRBV5-1 with TRBJ2-7, with TRBD2 matching 13 bases. The CDR3 has 16 amino acids. Germline V gene sequence: CDR1 SGHRS, CDR2 YFSETQ. J gave up 5 bases and V 2 bases, and 7 bases lay outside the gene matches. The CDR3 DNA follows: TGCGCCAGCAGCTTCGAACCGACTAGCGGGGGGCACGAGCAGTACTTC. Its translation: CASSFEPTSGGHEQYF.

The CDR3 DNA reads as TGTGCCAGCAGCTTAACGGGACAGGCCTCTGGAAACACCATATATTTT. Protein sequence: CASSLTGQASGNTIYF. This chain joins TRBV11-2 and TRBJ1-3, with 8 positions matching TRBD1. The germline V gene encodes CDR1 SGHAT and CDR2 FQNNGV. Unmatched junction bases numbered 3, after V lost 2 bases and J lost 0 bases. The CDR3 consists of 16 residues. Full variable domain (rest looked up from reference TRBV11-2 and TRBJ1-3): EAGVAQSPRYKIIEKRQSVAFWCNPISGHATLYWYQQILGQGPKLLIQFQNNGVVDDSQLPKDRFSAERLKGVDSTLKIQPAKLEDSAVYLCASSLTGQASGNTIYFGEGSWLTVV.

The chain is built from TRBV11-3 and TRBJ2-1; 9 bases are a match to TRBD1. Losses at the gene ends were 5 bases for V and 5 bases for J; bases not matched to a gene: 7. The CDR3 sequence is 15 residues long. CDR1 is SGHNT, CDR2 YENEEA, per germline. CDR3 DNA: TGTGCCAGCAGCCTTGGGACAGGGAGTCACAATGAGCAGTTCTTC. Protein: CASSLGTGSHNEQFF.

This clone was detected only a few times. V gene TRBV6-1 combines with J gene TRBJ1-5; D gene uncertain. V was cut by 2 bases and J by 4 bases, with 6 bases left in between. The CDR3 has 13 amino acids. Germline V gives CDR1 MNHNS, CDR2 SASEGT. The CDR3 sequence is CASSEFQNQPQHF. CDR3 sequence (DNA): TGTGCCAGCAGTGAATTCCAAAATCAGCCCCAGCATTTT.

The rearrangement joins TRBV2 to TRBJ1-1; D is undetermined. Trimming cost V 6 bases and J 2 bases, with 16 bases left between them. Germline CDR1 is SNHLY and CDR2 is FYNNEI. The CDR3 runs to 15 residues. The CDR3 sequence is CASSEPPVLNTEAFF. In nucleotides, the CDR3 is TGTGCCAGCAGCGAACCTCCGGTCCTAAACACTGAAGCTTTCTTT. The full variable domain, its missing parts supplied by reference TRBV2 and TRBJ1-1, is EPEVTQTPSHQVTQMGQEVILRCVPISNHLYFYWYRQILGQKVEFLVSFYNNEISEKSEIFDDQFSVERPDGSNFTLKIRSTKLEDSAMYFCASSEPPVLNTEAFFGQGTRLTVV.

The chain combines TRBV28 with TRBJ2-1; 8 positions agree with TRBD1. J lost 8 bases, V lost 3 bases, and 3 bases had no gene match. This CDR3 contains 13 residues. Germline V gives CDR1 MDHEN, CDR2 SYDVKM. The CDR3 DNA reads TGTGCCAGCAGTTTCGACAGGGGCTATGAGCAGTTCTTC. It codes for CASSFDRGYEQFF.